This entry lists 4 T cell receptor delta chains sequenced from one sample in a study of gamma-delta T cells after stem cell transplantation. TCRdb made new clone calls on the RT-PCR reads using CATT. This sample has approximately 4,200 delta-chain clones, with 1.9% found just once. The material sequenced was gamma-delta T cells. The receptors were gathered from a human donor. It is not recorded whose cells these are; they may come from a transplant donor.

This clone was seen a handful of times. The chain combines TRDV2 with TRDJ1, with D uncertain. Germline loops: CDR1 GEAIGNYY, CDR2 EKD. This CDR3 contains 19 residues. Trimming took 1 base from V and 0 from J, leaving 23 bases between them. CDR3 protein: CACDTVRDRKDVYTDKLIF. CDR3 DNA: TGTGCCTGTGACACGGTGCGGGACCGCAAGGACGTTTACACCGATAAACTCATCTTT.

This clone was seen a handful of times. This probably arose from a read error, given a far larger clone one base away. Other DNA sequences in the same sample also yield this CDR3. The V gene is TRDV2, the J gene TRDJ1; TRDD3 matches at 13 bases. Germline V gene lookup returns CDR1 GEAIGNYY and CDR2 EKD. This CDR3 has 18 residues. CDR3 amino acids: CACDAVLGDTRDTDKLIF. The DNA for the CDR3 is TGTGCCTGTGACGCCGTACTGGGGGATACGCGGGACACCGATAAGCTCATCTTT.

This clone was seen repeatedly, ten times or more. The amino acid sequence in TCRdb belongs to a much larger clone and departs from this DNA's translation at residue 12, likely a sequencing read error; the sequence shown is translated from the DNA. The genes are TRDV2 and TRDJ1; D ambiguous. Germline CDR1 and CDR2: GEAIGNYY and EKD. CDR3 size: 15 residues. CDR3 sequence reads: CACDTLSGYTDRLIF. In nucleotides, the CDR3 is TGTGCCTGTGACACCCTATCCGGTTACACCGATAGACTCATCTTT.

This clone is medium-sized (0.01 to 0.1%) by share. This chain's CDR3 is CACDPLGAKSNKLIF. The CDR3 coding sequence is TGTGCCTGTGACCCCCTGGGGGCCAAAAGCAATAAACTCATCTTT. The chain has TRDV2 and TRDJ1, with 7 positions matching TRDD3. This CDR3 spans 15 amino acids. The ends lost 3 bases at V and 6 bases at J; junction bases unmatched: 12. From germline, CDR1 is GEAIGNYY and CDR2 EKD.